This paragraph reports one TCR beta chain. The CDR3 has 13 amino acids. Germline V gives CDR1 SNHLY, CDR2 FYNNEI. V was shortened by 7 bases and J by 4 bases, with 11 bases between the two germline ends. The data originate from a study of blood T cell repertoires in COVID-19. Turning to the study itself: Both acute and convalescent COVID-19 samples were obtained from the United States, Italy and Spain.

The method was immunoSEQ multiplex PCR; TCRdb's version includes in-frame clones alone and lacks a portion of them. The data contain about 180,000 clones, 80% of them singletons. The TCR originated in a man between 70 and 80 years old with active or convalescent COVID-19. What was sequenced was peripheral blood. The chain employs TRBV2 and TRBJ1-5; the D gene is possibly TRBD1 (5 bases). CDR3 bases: TGTGCCAGCAATCAGGGCCCGAATCAGCCCCAGCATTTT. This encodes CASNQGPNQPQHF.